This T cell receptor (beta chain) was documented in a study of cytomegalovirus exposure and HLA in healthy donors. Study in general: A preliminary data release comprised tens of millions of unique TCRs obtained from HLA-typed donors.

Comment on this clone: What it binds is not known.

Study observations and caveats: A later analysis linked a missense variant in DCLRE1C to the trimming of TCR beta V and J genes.

Participants comprised healthy donors of bone marrow. The PCR employed 60 Vbeta primers together with 13 Jbeta primers. Profiling relied on immunoSEQ multiplex PCR, and the TCRdb table lists in-frame clones only, not all of them. Among 100,000 to 150,000 clones, around 80% were seen once, and the ten largest hold 1.5%. The germline gives CDR1 SEHNR, CDR2 FQNEAQ (reference sequence). The V and J ends lost 3 bases and 5 bases respectively, with 13 bases between them. This CDR3 is built from 14 residues. Source material: PBMCs. The rearrangement links TRBV7-9 to TRBJ1-1; the D gene is possibly TRBD1 (5 bases). The sequence was collected from a woman younger than 30 in good health and CMV-seronegative. This chain's CDR3 is CASSFQGRDTEAFF. The CDR3, as DNA: TGTGCCAGCAGCTTCCAGGGAAGGGATACTGAAGCTTTCTTT.